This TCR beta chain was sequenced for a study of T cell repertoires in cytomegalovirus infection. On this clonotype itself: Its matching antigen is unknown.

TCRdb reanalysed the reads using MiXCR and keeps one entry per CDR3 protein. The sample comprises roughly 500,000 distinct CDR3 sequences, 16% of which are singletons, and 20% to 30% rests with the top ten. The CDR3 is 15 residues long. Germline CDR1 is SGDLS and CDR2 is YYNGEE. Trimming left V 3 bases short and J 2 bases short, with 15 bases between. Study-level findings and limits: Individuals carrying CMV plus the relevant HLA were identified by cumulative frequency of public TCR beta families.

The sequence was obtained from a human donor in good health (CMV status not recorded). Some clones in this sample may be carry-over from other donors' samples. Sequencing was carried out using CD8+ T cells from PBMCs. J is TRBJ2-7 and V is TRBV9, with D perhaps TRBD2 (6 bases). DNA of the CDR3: TGTGCCAGCAGCGGGGGACTCTTGGACCCCTACGAGCAGTACTTC. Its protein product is CASSGGLLDPYEQYF.